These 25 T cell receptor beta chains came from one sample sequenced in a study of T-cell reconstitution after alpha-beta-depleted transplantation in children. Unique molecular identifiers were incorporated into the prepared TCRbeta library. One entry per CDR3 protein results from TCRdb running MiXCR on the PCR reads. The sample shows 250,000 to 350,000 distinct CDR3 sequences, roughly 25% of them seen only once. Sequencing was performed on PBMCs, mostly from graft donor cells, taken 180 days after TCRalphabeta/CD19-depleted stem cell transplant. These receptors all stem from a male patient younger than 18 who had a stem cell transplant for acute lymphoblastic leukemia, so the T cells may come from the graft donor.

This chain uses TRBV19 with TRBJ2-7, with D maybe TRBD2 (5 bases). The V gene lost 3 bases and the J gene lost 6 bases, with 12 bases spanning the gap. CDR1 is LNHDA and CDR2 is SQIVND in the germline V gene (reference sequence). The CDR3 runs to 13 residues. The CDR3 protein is CASSMAAGREQYF. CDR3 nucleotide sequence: TGTGCCAGTAGTATGGCGGCGGGCCGCGAGCAGTACTTC.

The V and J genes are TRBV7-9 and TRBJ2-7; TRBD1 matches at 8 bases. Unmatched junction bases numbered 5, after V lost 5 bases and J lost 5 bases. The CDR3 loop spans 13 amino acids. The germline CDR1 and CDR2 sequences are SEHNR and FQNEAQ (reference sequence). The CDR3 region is CASSRGQVNEQYF. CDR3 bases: TGTGCCAGCAGCCGGGGACAGGTGAACGAGCAGTACTTC.

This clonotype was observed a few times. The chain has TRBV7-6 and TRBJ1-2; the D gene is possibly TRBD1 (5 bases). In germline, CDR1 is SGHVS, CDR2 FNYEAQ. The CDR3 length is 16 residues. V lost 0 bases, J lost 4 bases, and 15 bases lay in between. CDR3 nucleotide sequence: TGTGCCAGCAGCTTAGCCCTGCGGGGCTGGGGCTATGGCTACACCTTC. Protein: CASSLALRGWGYGYTF.

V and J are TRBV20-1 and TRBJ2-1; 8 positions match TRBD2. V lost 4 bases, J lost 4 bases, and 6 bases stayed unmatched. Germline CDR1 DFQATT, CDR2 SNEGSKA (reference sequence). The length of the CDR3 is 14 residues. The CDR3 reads CSAKDGRAYNEQFF. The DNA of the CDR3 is TGCAGTGCTAAGGACGGGAGGGCTTACAATGAGCAGTTCTTC.

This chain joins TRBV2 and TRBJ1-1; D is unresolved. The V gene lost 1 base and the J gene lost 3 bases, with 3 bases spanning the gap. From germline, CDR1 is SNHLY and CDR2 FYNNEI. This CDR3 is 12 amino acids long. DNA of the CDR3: TGTGCCAGCAGTGAAGGTTACACTGAAGCTTTCTTT. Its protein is CASSEGYTEAFF. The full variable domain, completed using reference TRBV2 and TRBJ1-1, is EPEVTQTPSHQVTQMGQEVILRCVPISNHLYFYWYRQILGQKVEFLVSFYNNEISEKSEIFDDQFSVERPDGSNFTLKIRSTKLEDSAMYFCASSEGYTEAFFGQGTRLTVV.

The CDR3 is CATSRDPGGGYEQYF. The CDR3 nucleotides read TGTGCCACCAGCAGAGATCCCGGGGGCGGCTACGAGCAGTACTTC. The chain has TRBV15 and TRBJ2-7; tentatively, D is TRBD1 or TRBD2 (6 bases each). CDR1 is LNHNV, CDR2 YYDKDF, per germline (reference sequence). The V and J ends lost 0 bases and 3 bases respectively, with 12 bases between them. CDR3 size: 15 residues.

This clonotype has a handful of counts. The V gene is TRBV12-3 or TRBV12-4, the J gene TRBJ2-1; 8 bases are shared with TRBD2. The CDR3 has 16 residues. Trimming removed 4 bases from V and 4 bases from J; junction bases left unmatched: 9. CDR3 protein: CASSSWTGGKYNEQFF. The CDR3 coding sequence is TGTGCCAGCAGTTCCTGGACGGGAGGGAAGTACAATGAGCAGTTCTTC.

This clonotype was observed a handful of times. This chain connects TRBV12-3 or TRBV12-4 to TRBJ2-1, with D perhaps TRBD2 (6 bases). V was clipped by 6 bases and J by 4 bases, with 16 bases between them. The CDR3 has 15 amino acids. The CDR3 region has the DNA TGTGCCAGCAGGTCCTATAGCGGTACTTACAATGAGCAGTTCTTC. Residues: CASRSYSGTYNEQFF.

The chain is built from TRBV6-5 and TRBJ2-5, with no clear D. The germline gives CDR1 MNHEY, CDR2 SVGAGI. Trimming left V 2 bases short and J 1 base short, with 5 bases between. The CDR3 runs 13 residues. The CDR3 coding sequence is TGTGCCAGCAGTTACAACAGCCAAGAGACCCAGTACTTC. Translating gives CASSYNSQETQYF.

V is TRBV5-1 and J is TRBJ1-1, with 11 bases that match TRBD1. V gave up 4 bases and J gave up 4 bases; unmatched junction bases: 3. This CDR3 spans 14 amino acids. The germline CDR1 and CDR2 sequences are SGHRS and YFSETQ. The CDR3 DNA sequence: TGCGCCAGCAGCCAGGACAGGGGGCTCACTGAAGCTTTCTTT. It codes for CASSQDRGLTEAFF.

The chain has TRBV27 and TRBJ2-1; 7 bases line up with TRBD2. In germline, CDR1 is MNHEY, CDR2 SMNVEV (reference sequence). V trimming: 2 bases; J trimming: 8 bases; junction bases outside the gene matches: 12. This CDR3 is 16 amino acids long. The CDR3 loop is CASSLGGGLVRHEQFF. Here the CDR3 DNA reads TGTGCCAGCAGTTTAGGGGGGGGTTTAGTGCGTCATGAGCAGTTCTTC.

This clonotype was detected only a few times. CDR3 amino acids: CASSLDWQVAQGYTF. CDR3 bases: TGTGCCAGCAGCTTAGACTGGCAGGTGGCTCAGGGCTACACCTTC. The gene calls are TRBV7-9 and TRBJ1-2; D remains unclear. Germline lookup yields CDR1 SEHNR and CDR2 FQNEAQ (reference sequence). The V end lost 1 base, the J end lost 8 bases, and 17 bases lay between the germline ends. This CDR3 is built from 15 residues.

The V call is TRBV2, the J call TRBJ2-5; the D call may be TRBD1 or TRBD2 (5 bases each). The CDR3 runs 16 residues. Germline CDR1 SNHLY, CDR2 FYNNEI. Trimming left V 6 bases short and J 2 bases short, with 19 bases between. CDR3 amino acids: CASRGTRYPGQETQYF. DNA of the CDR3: TGTGCCAGCAGGGGGACGAGGTACCCCGGTCAAGAGACCCAGTACTTC.

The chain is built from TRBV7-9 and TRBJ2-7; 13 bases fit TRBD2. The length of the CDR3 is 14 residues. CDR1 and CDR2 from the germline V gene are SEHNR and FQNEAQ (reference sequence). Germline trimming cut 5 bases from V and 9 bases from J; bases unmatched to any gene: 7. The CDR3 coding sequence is TGTGCCAGCAGCGGACTAGCGGGAGTCTTCGGGCAGTACTTC. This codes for CASSGLAGVFGQYF.

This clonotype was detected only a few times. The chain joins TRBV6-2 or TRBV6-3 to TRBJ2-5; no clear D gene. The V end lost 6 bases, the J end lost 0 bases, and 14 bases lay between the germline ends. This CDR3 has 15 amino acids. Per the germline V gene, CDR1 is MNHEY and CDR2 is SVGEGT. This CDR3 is CASSPKLRYQETQYF. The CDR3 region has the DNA TGTGCCAGCAGCCCAAAACTTCGATACCAAGAGACCCAGTACTTC.

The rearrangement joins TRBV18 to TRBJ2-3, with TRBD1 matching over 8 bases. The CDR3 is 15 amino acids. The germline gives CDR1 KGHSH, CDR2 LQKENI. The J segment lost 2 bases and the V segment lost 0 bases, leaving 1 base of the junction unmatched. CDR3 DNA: TGTGCCAGCTCACCACCGGGACAGGTCACAGATACGCAGTATTTT. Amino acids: CASSPPGQVTDTQYF.

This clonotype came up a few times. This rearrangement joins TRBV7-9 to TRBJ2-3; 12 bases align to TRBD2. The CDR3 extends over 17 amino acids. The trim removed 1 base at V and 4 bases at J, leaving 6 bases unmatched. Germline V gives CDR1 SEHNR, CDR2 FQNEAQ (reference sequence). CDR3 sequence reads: CASSLGRLAGEADTQYF. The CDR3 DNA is TGTGCCAGCAGCTTAGGAAGACTAGCGGGAGAAGCAGATACGCAGTATTTT.

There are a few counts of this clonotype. CDR3 region: CSVEVHRSNTEAFF. As DNA, the CDR3 is TGCAGCGTTGAAGTCCACAGGTCGAACACTGAAGCTTTCTTT. The chain uses TRBV29-1 and TRBJ1-1; perhaps TRBD1 as D (5 bases). Germline V gives CDR1 SQVTM, CDR2 ANQGSEA. CDR3 length equals 14 residues. Trimming cost V 1 base and J 1 base, with 10 bases left between them.

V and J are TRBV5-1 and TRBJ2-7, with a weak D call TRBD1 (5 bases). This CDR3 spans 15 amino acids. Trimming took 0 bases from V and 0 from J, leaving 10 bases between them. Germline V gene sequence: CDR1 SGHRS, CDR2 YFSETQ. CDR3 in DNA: TGCGCCAGCAGCTTGGGCAGGGTAAGCTCCTACGAGCAGTACTTC. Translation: CASSLGRVSSYEQYF.

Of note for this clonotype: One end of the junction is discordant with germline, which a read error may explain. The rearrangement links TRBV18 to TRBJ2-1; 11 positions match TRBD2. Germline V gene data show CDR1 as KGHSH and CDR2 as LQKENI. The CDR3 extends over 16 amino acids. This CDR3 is CASSPYTSGSYSEQFF. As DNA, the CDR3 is TGTGCCAGCTCACCCTATACTAGCGGGAGCTACAGTGAGCAGTTCTTC.

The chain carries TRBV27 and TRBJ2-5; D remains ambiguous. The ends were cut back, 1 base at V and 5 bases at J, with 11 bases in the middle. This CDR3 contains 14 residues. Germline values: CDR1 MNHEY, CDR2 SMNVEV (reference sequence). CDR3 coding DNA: TGTGCCAGCAGTTTATTAGGTTTGGTTGAGACCCAGTACTTC. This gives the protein CASSLLGLVETQYF.

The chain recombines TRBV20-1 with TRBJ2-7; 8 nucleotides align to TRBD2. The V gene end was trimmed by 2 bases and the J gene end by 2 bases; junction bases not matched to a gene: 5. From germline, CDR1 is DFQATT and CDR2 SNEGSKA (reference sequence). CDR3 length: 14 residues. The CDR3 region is CSARFGRAPYEQYF. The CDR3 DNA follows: TGCAGTGCTAGATTCGGGAGGGCCCCCTACGAGCAGTACTTC.

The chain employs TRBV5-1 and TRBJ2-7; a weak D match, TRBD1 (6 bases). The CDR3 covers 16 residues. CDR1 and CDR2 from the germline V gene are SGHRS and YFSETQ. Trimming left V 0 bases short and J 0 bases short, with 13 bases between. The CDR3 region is CASSLGGQSPSYEQYF. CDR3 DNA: TGCGCCAGCAGCTTGGGAGGACAGTCCCCCTCCTACGAGCAGTACTTC.

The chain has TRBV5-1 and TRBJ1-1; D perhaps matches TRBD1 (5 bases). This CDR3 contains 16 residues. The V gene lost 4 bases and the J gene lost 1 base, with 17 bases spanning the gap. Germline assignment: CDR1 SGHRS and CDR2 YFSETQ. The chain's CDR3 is CASSTRQRLKNTEAFF. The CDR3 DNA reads TGCGCCAGCAGCACCCGACAGAGATTAAAGAACACTGAAGCTTTCTTT.

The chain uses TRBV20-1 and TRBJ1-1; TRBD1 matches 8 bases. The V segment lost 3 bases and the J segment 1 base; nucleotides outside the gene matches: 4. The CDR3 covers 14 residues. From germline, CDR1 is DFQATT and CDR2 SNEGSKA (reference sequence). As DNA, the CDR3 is TGCAGTGCTAGGGACAGGGATTGGAACACTGAAGCTTTCTTT. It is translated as CSARDRDWNTEAFF.